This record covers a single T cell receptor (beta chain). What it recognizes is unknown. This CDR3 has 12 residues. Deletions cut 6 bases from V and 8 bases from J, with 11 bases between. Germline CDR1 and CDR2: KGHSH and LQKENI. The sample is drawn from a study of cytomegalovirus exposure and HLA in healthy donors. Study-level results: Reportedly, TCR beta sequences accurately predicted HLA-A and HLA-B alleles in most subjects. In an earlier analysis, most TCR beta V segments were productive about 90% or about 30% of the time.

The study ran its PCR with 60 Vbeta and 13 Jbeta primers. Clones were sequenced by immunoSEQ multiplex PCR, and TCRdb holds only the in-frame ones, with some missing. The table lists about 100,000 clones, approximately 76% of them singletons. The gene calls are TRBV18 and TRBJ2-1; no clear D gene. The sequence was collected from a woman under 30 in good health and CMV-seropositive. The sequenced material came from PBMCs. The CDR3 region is CASSPVFYEQFF. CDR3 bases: TGTGCCAGCTCCCCCGTATTCTATGAGCAGTTCTTC.